This TCR beta chain comes out of a study of blood T cell repertoires in COVID-19. Overall study context: The United States, Italy and Spain supplied acute and convalescent COVID-19 samples. T cells, B-cell-depleted T cells, or PBMCs supplied cDNA or gDNA.

The trim removed 5 bases at V and 4 bases at J, leaving 14 bases unmatched. There are 16 residues in the CDR3. Per germline, CDR1 SQVTM and CDR2 ANQGSEA. Original processing notes: By means of reference gene primer amplification, nucleated cell counts were estimated. Profiled with immunoSEQ multiplex PCR; TCRdb holds only in-frame clones, not every one. That table is the source of V, J and clone size, and D and trimming were worked out from the DNA. The table includes about 440,000 clones, less than 95% detected once. Cohort 3 recovered donors had two negative PCRs, clearance, or symptom resolution. V and J are TRBV29-1 and TRBJ1-3; 7 bases fit TRBD1. The specimen was PBMCs or T cells enriched from blood (not recorded which). The clonotype was recovered from a man between 18 and 35 years old who had recovered from COVID-19. DNA of the CDR3: TGCAGCGTTACACGAACCTCCAGGGGGAAAGGAAACACCATATATTTT. The encoded protein is CSVTRTSRGKGNTIYF.